This is a list of T cell receptor beta chains from one sample in a study of response to subunit inactivated influenza vaccine. A single record per CDR3 protein comes from TCRdb applying MiXCR to the RT-PCR reads. Of 500,000 to 700,000 distinct CDR3 sequences listed, approximately 22% are singletons. These data also formed part of another study, on T cells expressing NK-cell markers.

Source: CD4+ T cells sorted from PBMCs, taken 12 days after vaccination. The receptors come from a man aged 50 to 59 who received an inactivated influenza vaccine. The CDR3 runs from the conserved cysteine through the conserved F or W. The D gene is left open where the match is weak. Only some rows state a clone size, as once, few, many or a class for expanded clones.

clone_size	v_call	d_call	j_call	cdr3_nt	cdr3_aa
.	TRBV7-9	.	TRBJ2-1	TGTGCCAGCAGGGATAACAGGGTGAGCTCCTACAATGAGCAGTTCTTC	CASRDNRVSSYNEQFF
.	TRBV29-1	.	TRBJ1-1	TGCAGCGTTGATGTGGCGGGCCGCACTGAAGCTTTCTTT	CSVDVAGRTEAFF
.	TRBV7-9	TRBD1	TRBJ1-4	TGTGCCAGCAGCTTCCAGGGGGCGCGTGAAAAACTGTTTTTT	CASSFQGAREKLFF
.	TRBV20-1	TRBD2	TRBJ2-1	TGCAGTGCTAGAGGGGTAGCGGGAGACAATGAGCAGTTCTTC	CSARGVAGDNEQFF
few	TRBV7-9	.	TRBJ1-3	TGTGCCAGCACCTATCCATTGGGACGTCACTCTGGAAACACCATATATTTT	CASTYPLGRHSGNTIYF
few	TRBV20-1	.	TRBJ1-2	TGCAGTGCTGCTCAGGGGAACTATGGCTACACCTTC	CSAAQGNYGYTF
once	TRBV20-1	.	TRBJ1-2	TGCAGTGCTAGAGATCCGGGGAAGAACTATGGCTACACCTTC	CSARDPGKNYGYTF
many	TRBV4-2	.	TRBJ2-7	TGTGCCAGCAGCCAAGATGGAATCTACGAGCAGTACTTC	CASSQDGIYEQYF
few	TRBV9	.	TRBJ2-3	TGTGCCAGCAGCGCGGATAACACAGATACGCAGTATTTT	CASSADNTDTQYF
few	TRBV5-1	.	TRBJ1-2	TGCGCCAGCAGCTGGGGACGGAGGGATGGCTACACCTTC	CASSWGRRDGYTF
.	TRBV9	TRBD2	TRBJ2-6	TGTGCCAGCAGCGCCCTAGCGGGAGCTGGGGCCAACGTCCTGACTTTC	CASSALAGAGANVLTF
.	TRBV18	.	TRBJ1-1	TGTGCCAGCTCACCAAATGGACAGGAAGCTTTCTTT	CASSPNGQEAFF
.	TRBV9	.	TRBJ2-5	TGTGCCAGCAGCGTAGACGGGGCTCGGGAGACCCAGTACTTC	CASSVDGARETQYF
few	TRBV7-2	TRBD1	TRBJ1-2	TGTGCCAGCAGCCCACAGGGACAGGACTATGGCGGCTACACCTTC	CASSPQGQDYGGYTF
.	TRBV3-1	.	TRBJ2-1	TGTGCCAGCAGCCGGGGGGCTAGCAGATACAATGAGCAGTTCTTC	CASSRGASRYNEQFF
.	TRBV2	.	TRBJ2-1	TGTGCCAGCTGTCAGGGTTGGGATGAGCAGTTCTTC	CASCQGWDEQFF
.	TRBV12-3/TRBV12-4	.	TRBJ2-2	TGTGCCAGCAGTCAGACACCAGGGGTTGTCGCCGGGGAGCTGTTTTTT	CASSQTPGVVAGELFF
few	TRBV20-1	TRBD1	TRBJ1-5	TGCAGTGCAAACAGGGGGCCTAGCAATCAGCCCCAGCATTTT	CSANRGPSNQPQHF
.	TRBV7-8	TRBD1	TRBJ1-5	TGTGCCAGCAGCCAGGGGGTCTGGGGGAGCAATCAGCCCCAGCATTTT	CASSQGVWGSNQPQHF
.	TRBV7-2	TRBD1	TRBJ1-2	TGTGCCAGCAGCTTGGGACAGGCTAACTATGGCTACACCTTC	CASSLGQANYGYTF
.	TRBV5-1	.	TRBJ1-3	TGCGCCAGCAGCTTGGCGGGAGCGCGGTCTGGAAACACCATATATTTT	CASSLAGARSGNTIYF
few	TRBV10-3	TRBD1	TRBJ2-6	TGTGCCACCGACCCCGGGACAGGCCTCTCTGGGGCCAACGTCCTGACTTTC	CATDPGTGLSGANVLTF
.	TRBV7-8	.	TRBJ2-2	TGTGCCAGCAGCTCTAGAGGGGGGAAGTCCGGGGAGCTGTTTTTT	CASSSRGGKSGELFF
.	TRBV6-8	TRBD1	TRBJ2-5	TGTGCCAGCAGTTACCCGGGACAGGGGGCCCCGGATAGATTCTTC	CASSYPGQGAPDRFF
.	TRBV6-6	.	TRBJ1-5	TGTGCCAGCACCCTGGGGGCCCGGACGGCCCAGCATTTT	CASTLGARTAQHF
once	TRBV6-2/TRBV6-3	.	TRBJ2-7	TGTGCCAGCAGTTACTCGCGAGGGGGGGCTTACGAGCAGTACTTC	CASSYSRGGAYEQYF
.	TRBV20-1	.	TRBJ2-1	TGCAGTGCTAGAGCACAGGGACGCACAAAGTCCTACAATGAGCAGTTCTTC	CSARAQGRTKSYNEQFF
few	TRBV15	.	TRBJ2-5	TGTGCCACCAGCAGAGATTCGACTAGGGGGGAGACCCAGTACTTC	CATSRDSTRGETQYF
.	TRBV11-2	.	TRBJ2-7	TGTGCCAGCAGCTTAGAAATAGCGTTCAGCTCCTACGAGCAGTACTTC	CASSLEIAFSSYEQYF
.	TRBV5-4	.	TRBJ2-1	TGTGCCAGCAGCCCCTTCAGGGTTAATACCTACAATGAGCAGTTCTTC	CASSPFRVNTYNEQFF
.	TRBV9	.	TRBJ2-5	TGTGCCAGCAGCGTCGGGCAGGGGTGGGAGACCCAGTACTTC	CASSVGQGWETQYF
.	TRBV20-1	.	TRBJ2-1	TGCAGTGCTAGAGATCTAGGACGGAATGAGCAGTTCTTC	CSARDLGRNEQFF
.	TRBV7-3	.	TRBJ2-5	TGTGCCAGCAGCTTAACGAAGGTAGAGACCCAGTACTTC	CASSLTKVETQYF
.	TRBV5-5	TRBD2	TRBJ2-2	TGTGCCAGCAGCTTGCTGCGGGGGGATGGCGGGGAGCTGTTTTTT	CASSLLRGDGGELFF
.	TRBV10-3	.	TRBJ2-2	TGTGCCATCTCCGGGTCTAACACCGGGGAGCTGTTTTTT	CAISGSNTGELFF